What follows are 9 T cell receptor beta chains derived from one specimen sequenced in a study of vaccination and CD4 T cells after COVID-19. The Oncomine TCR Beta short-read assay sequenced DNA from cultured CD4+ T cells. TCRdb re-derived calls from the PCR reads in MiXCR, one entry per CDR3 protein. The sample carries 9,500 to 14,000 distinct CDR3 sequences, about 40% recorded once. Described treatment: roughly nine-day PBMC culture with coronavirus spike peptide pools or control peptides (ViraFEST assay). Which antigens these TCRs recognize remains unknown. Material: CD4+ T cells from blood, cultured in vitro. The receptors come from a human donor who had recovered from COVID-19.

V is TRBV20-1 and J is TRBJ2-5; D is possibly TRBD1 (5 bases). V lost 6 bases and J 3 bases, leaving 14 bases between the germline ends. CDR1 DFQATT and CDR2 SNEGSKA come from the germline V gene (reference sequence). CDR3 length: 13 amino acids. The CDR3 sequence: CSALRQLKETQYF. The DNA of the CDR3 is TGCAGTGCCCTAAGACAGCTAAAAGAGACCCAGTACTTC.

The V gene is TRBV20-1, the J gene TRBJ2-3; 9 nucleotides line up with TRBD2. The V and J ends lost 3 bases and 2 bases, in that order; junction bases with no gene match: 18. Germline V CDR1 and CDR2: DFQATT, SNEGSKA (reference sequence). The CDR3 has 19 residues. The CDR3 loop reads CSASPLVAASGGITDTQYF. The CDR3 DNA reads TGCAGTGCTAGCCCCCTCGTAGCGGCCAGCGGGGGGATCACAGATACGCAGTATTTT.

The chain carries TRBV27 and TRBJ2-1; the match to TRBD2 covers 10 bases. J lost 0 bases, V lost 5 bases, and 4 bases had no gene match. Per the germline V gene, CDR1 is MNHEY and CDR2 is SMNVEV (reference sequence). CDR3 size: 16 residues. CDR3 sequence (DNA): TGTGCCAGCAGTCTCTTAGCGGGAGGCTCCTACAATGAGCAGTTCTTC. Translated: CASSLLAGGSYNEQFF.

This chain uses TRBV5-6 with TRBJ1-1, with D perhaps TRBD1 (5 bases). CDR3 length: 15 amino acids. Trimming pared 0 bases from V and 4 bases from J, leaving 13 bases between. Looked up from germline, CDR1 is SGHDT and CDR2 is YYEEEE. The CDR3 sequence is CASSLGEGRSTEAFF. The CDR3 coding sequence is TGTGCCAGCAGCTTGGGTGAGGGACGTTCCACTGAAGCTTTCTTT.

V is TRBV7-9 and J is TRBJ2-5; 8 nucleotides agree with TRBD2. Trimming took 1 base from V and 1 from J; bases not matched to a gene: 5. CDR1 SEHNR and CDR2 FQNEAQ come from the germline V gene (reference sequence). The CDR3 sequence is 16 residues long. Here the CDR3 reads CASSLVGAGGQETQYF. Here the CDR3 DNA reads TGTGCCAGCAGCTTAGTCGGGGCGGGGGGCCAAGAGACCCAGTACTTC.

Only a few counts were recorded for this clonotype. The rearrangement joins TRBV11-2 to TRBJ2-3, with TRBD2 identical over 8 bases. With V trimmed by 8 bases and J by 8 bases, 12 bases remained unmatched. Germline V lookup: CDR1 SGHAT, CDR2 FQNNGV. This CDR3 is built from 14 residues. CDR3: CASSHPGGHGTQYF. CDR3 nucleotides: TGTGCCAGCTCCCACCCGGGGGGGCATGGTACGCAGTATTTT.

CDR3 in DNA: TGTGCCAGCAGCCAGGCCCTAGCGGGGGCCCAAAATACGCAGTATTTT. Translation: CASSQALAGAQNTQYF. The chain couples TRBV7-2 to TRBJ2-3, with 10 bases that match TRBD2. After removal of 5 bases from V and 7 bases from J, the junction contained 12 bases not matched to a gene. Per the germline V gene, CDR1 is SGHTA and CDR2 is FQGNSA. The CDR3 sequence is 16 residues long.

This clonotype has just a few counts. This rearrangement joins TRBV6-1 to TRBJ1-2; D possibly corresponds to TRBD1 (6 bases). The CDR3 has 14 amino acids. The V and J ends lost 7 bases and 4 bases respectively, with 16 bases between them. The germline V gene encodes CDR1 MNHNS and CDR2 SASEGT. The CDR3 sequence: CASTRGGQSYGYTF. CDR3 bases: TGTGCCAGCACCCGGGGGGGGCAGAGCTATGGCTACACCTTC.

The chain combines TRBV2 with TRBJ2-7, with 12 bases fitting TRBD1. The V segment lost 5 bases and the J segment 6 bases; nucleotides outside the gene matches: 8. CDR3 length: 15 amino acids. The germline V gene encodes CDR1 SNHLY and CDR2 FYNNEI. The CDR3 sequence is CASSRTGQGAVEQYF. In DNA, the CDR3 is TGTGCCAGCAGTCGGACGGGACAGGGGGCGGTCGAGCAGTACTTC.